A selection of T cell receptor beta chains follows, all from one sample in a study of T cells in Graves' hyperthyroidism and ophthalmopathy. TCRdb used MiXCR to reprocess the multiplex PCR reads, holding one entry per CDR3 protein. The profile covers about 200,000 distinct CDR3 sequences, with about a sixth appearing a single time and under 65% taken by the ten largest. Sequenced input: blood. These receptor sequences come from a man aged 45-60 years with Graves' hyperthyroidism. Each CDR3 is given with its conserved first and last residue. The order of the fields is clone size, V gene, J gene, D gene, CDR3 DNA, CDR3 protein. The D gene is left open where the match is weak. Size is stated for part of the rows, as once, few or many counts, or as a class when the clone is expanded.

.	TRBV6-2/TRBV6-3	TRBJ2-5	.	TGTGCCAGCAAAGTAGGAAAGACCCAGTACTTC	CASKVGKTQYF
many	TRBV20-1	TRBJ2-1	TRBD1	TGCAGTGCCGGAACAGGGGGCTACAATGAGCAGTTCTTC	CSAGTGGYNEQFF
.	TRBV6-1	TRBJ2-1	.	TGTGCCAGCAGAAGGTCGACGGATGAGCAGTTCTTC	CASRRSTDEQFF
.	TRBV2	TRBJ2-1	TRBD1	TGTGTCAGCACCCGGGACAGGAACTACGAGCAGTTCTTC	CVSTRDRNYEQFF
many	TRBV24-1	TRBJ2-3	TRBD1	TGTGCCACCACCGGGACAGGAGCCACAGATACGCAGTATTTT	CATTGTGATDTQYF
.	TRBV5-1	TRBJ2-1	.	TGCGCCAGCAACGATGGGGGTGACTACAATGAGCAGTTCTTC	CASNDGGDYNEQFF
once	TRBV28	TRBJ1-3	.	TGTGCCAGCAGACCTACAGGTGAAAGAGGAAACACCATATATTTT	CASRPTGERGNTIYF
.	TRBV18	TRBJ2-5	TRBD2	TGTGCCAGCTCACCAGGACTAGCGAAGTACCAAGAGACCCAGTACTTC	CASSPGLAKYQETQYF
many	TRBV20-1	TRBJ2-7	.	TGCAGTGCTAGAGATCGGGTCTACGAGCAGTACTTC	CSARDRVYEQYF
many	TRBV28	TRBJ2-3	.	TGTGCCAGCAGTAGGGGGTTTAACAGGCCCACAGATACGCAGTATTTT	CASSRGFNRPTDTQYF
.	TRBV5-5	TRBJ2-3	.	TGTGCCAGCAGCTTGCCGGGCGATCTTAGCACAGATACGCAGTATTTT	CASSLPGDLSTDTQYF
.	TRBV2	TRBJ2-1	.	TGTGCCAGCAGTTCATTCGGGACAGGAAGGGAGGGGAGACAGTTCTTC	CASSSFGTGREGRQFF
many	TRBV5-1	TRBJ2-7	TRBD2	TGCGCCAGCAGCTTACTAGCGGATACCTACGAGCAGTACTTC	CASSLLADTYEQYF
few	TRBV7-6	TRBJ1-2	TRBD1	TGTGCCAGCAGCTCTTTGACAGGGGTGGACTATGGCTACACCTTC	CASSSLTGVDYGYTF
.	TRBV28	TRBJ1-4	TRBD1	TGTGCCAGCAGTGCGACAGGGTCGGGTGAAAAACTGTTTTTT	CASSATGSGEKLFF
many	TRBV6-1	TRBJ2-3	TRBD2	TGTGCCAGCACCACTCCAAGCGGGGGGCACACAGATACGCAGTATTTT	CASTTPSGGHTDTQYF
.	TRBV18	TRBJ2-7	TRBD2	TGTGCCAGTCAATCGGGACTAGCCTCTTACGAGCAGTACTTC	CASQSGLASYEQYF
many	TRBV7-2	TRBJ1-5	.	TGTGCCAGCAGTCAACTGGTGTATCAGCCCCAGCATTTT	CASSQLVYQPQHF
.	TRBV6-1	TRBJ2-2	.	TGTGCCAGCAGGTTGAACGGACGGAACACCGGGGAGCTGTTTTTT	CASRLNGRNTGELFF
few	TRBV5-1	TRBJ2-7	TRBD2	TGCGCCAGCAGTCGGGGGGGGGAGTGGAACGAGCAGTACTTC	CASSRGGEWNEQYF
.	TRBV2	TRBJ2-2	.	TGTGCCAGCAGTCTACAGGGTTCGGGCGGGGAGCTGTTTTTT	CASSLQGSGGELFF
few	TRBV19	TRBJ2-7	TRBD2	TGTGCCAGTAGTGCGACTAGCGGGAAGTATTACGAGCAGTACTTC	CASSATSGKYYEQYF
many	TRBV11-2	TRBJ2-7	.	TGTGCCAGCCAACAGGAGTATCCCTCCTACGAGCAGTACTTC	CASQQEYPSYEQYF
.	TRBV5-1	TRBJ1-4	.	TGCGCCAGCAGTCTCCTTGGGGGGTCTAATGAAAAACTGTTTTTT	CASSLLGGSNEKLFF
few	TRBV12-3/TRBV12-4	TRBJ1-5	.	TGTGCCAGCCACAGGTTCGGTAGCAATCAGCCCCAGCATTTT	CASHRFGSNQPQHF
many	TRBV5-4	TRBJ2-5	.	TGTGCCAGCAGCTTGAGTCCGGCTGAGGGGACCCAGTACTTC	CASSLSPAEGTQYF
many	TRBV7-9	TRBJ2-1	TRBD2	TGTGCCAGCAGCCCGACTAGCGGGACCTACAATGAGCAGTTCTTC	CASSPTSGTYNEQFF
.	TRBV15	TRBJ1-2	.	TGTGCCACCAGCAGAGATAGGGGAATCGATGGCTACACCTTC	CATSRDRGIDGYTF
.	TRBV5-1	TRBJ1-5	TRBD1	TGCGCCAGCAGCTTAGGGGACAGGGAAGGGGAGCCCCAGCATTTT	CASSLGDREGEPQHF
few	TRBV6-2/TRBV6-3	TRBJ2-7	TRBD2	TGTGCCAGCAGCCAAACTAGCGGGAGGCTCCGGGAGCAGTACTTC	CASSQTSGRLREQYF
many	TRBV5-8	TRBJ1-5	TRBD1	TGTGCCAGCAGCTTTTACAGGGGCGATAGCAATCAGCCCCAGCATTTT	CASSFYRGDSNQPQHF
many	TRBV28	TRBJ1-5	.	TGTGCCAGCAGTTTTGTAGATCAGCCCCAGCATTTT	CASSFVDQPQHF
many	TRBV5-1	TRBJ1-2	.	TGCGCCAGCAGCTGGGCCGGCGATGGCTACACCTTC	CASSWAGDGYTF
many	TRBV10-3	TRBJ2-1	.	TGTGCCATCAGCCGAACAGGGGAGGGTGAGCAGTTCTTC	CAISRTGEGEQFF
few	TRBV2	TRBJ2-3	.	TGTGCCAGCATGAGACGGCCCTGGGGGACAGATACGCAGTATTTT	CASMRRPWGTDTQYF
.	TRBV25-1	TRBJ2-2	.	TGTGCCAGCAGTCCCATGAGGGAGGCGAACACCGGGGAGCTGTTTTTT	CASSPMREANTGELFF
.	TRBV20-1	TRBJ2-3	.	TGCAGTGCTCCCCTCAGCTGGACAGATACGCAGTATTTT	CSAPLSWTDTQYF
many	TRBV11-2	TRBJ2-3	TRBD2	TGTGCCAGCAGCTTAGTAGCGGGAGCCCTAGATACGCAGTATTTT	CASSLVAGALDTQYF
few	TRBV5-1	TRBJ1-1	.	TGCGCCAGCAGCTTTAAGTCGGGGGGCACTGAAGCTTTCTTT	CASSFKSGGTEAFF
few	TRBV30	TRBJ2-4	.	TGTGCCTGGAGTGCGGACATACAAAACATTCAGTACTTC	CAWSADIQNIQYF
.	TRBV12-3/TRBV12-4	TRBJ2-6	.	TGTGCCAGCAGTTCGGGATTCACAACTGGGGCCAACGCCCTGACTTTC	CASSSGFTTGANALTF
many	TRBV29-1	TRBJ1-4	TRBD1	TGCAGCGTTGAGGGGACAGGTTCTAATGAAAAACTGTTTTTT	CSVEGTGSNEKLFF
.	TRBV5-1	TRBJ2-3	TRBD2	TGCGCCAGCAGTCAAGCGGGAGGGGTTGCAGATACGCAGTATTTT	CASSQAGGVADTQYF
many	TRBV5-1	TRBJ1-2	.	TGCGCCAGCAGCGTGGACACCTATGGCTACACCTTC	CASSVDTYGYTF
many	TRBV29-1	TRBJ1-1	TRBD1	TGCAGCGTCCAGACAGGGGGCGTTAACACTGAAGCTTTCTTT	CSVQTGGVNTEAFF
few	TRBV24-1	TRBJ2-7	TRBD1	TGTGCCACCAGTGACACCCCGGGACAGGGGAAGAGCTCCTACGAGCAGTACTTC	CATSDTPGQGKSSYEQYF
few	TRBV2	TRBJ1-4	.	TGTGCCAGCAGTCCCGGGCCGAGGGGGACTAGTGAAAAACTGTTTTTT	CASSPGPRGTSEKLFF
many	TRBV20-1	TRBJ2-3	.	TGCAGTGTAAGACAGGGGGCAGCGGGAGGAAGAGATACGCAGTATTTT	CSVRQGAAGGRDTQYF
few	TRBV6-1	TRBJ2-3	.	TGTGCCAGCAGTGAACCTGGGGGGTTAAATACGCAGTATTTT	CASSEPGGLNTQYF
many	TRBV12-3/TRBV12-4	TRBJ1-2	.	TGTGCCAGCAGTTTCGATAACTATGGCTACACCTTC	CASSFDNYGYTF
many	TRBV12-3/TRBV12-4	TRBJ2-1	TRBD2	TGTGCCAGCAATTCCGGGACTAGCGGGAGAAGGGGGTACAATGAGCAGTTCTTC	CASNSGTSGRRGYNEQFF
few	TRBV9	TRBJ2-7	TRBD2	TGTGCCAGCAGCGTCGGTAGCGGGAGGGCCTACGAGCAGTACTTC	CASSVGSGRAYEQYF
many	TRBV30	TRBJ2-7	TRBD1	TGTGCCTGGAGTGATGGGACAGGGGATTCCTACGAGCAGTACTTC	CAWSDGTGDSYEQYF
many	TRBV5-1	TRBJ2-1	.	TGCGCCACCAACCCGCAAGGCAGAGGAGATGAGCAGTTCTTC	CATNPQGRGDEQFF
.	TRBV2	TRBJ2-6	.	TGTGCCAGCAGTGTCGGATACGGGGCCAACGTCCTGACTTTC	CASSVGYGANVLTF